This T cell receptor (beta chain) originates from a study of CD8+ T cells in alopecia areata. Overall study context: Treated patients were given oral tofacitinib, which was dosed at 5 to 10 mg twice daily. Study-wide results and limits: Sequencing of scalp samples also includes resident alphabeta T cells from normal skin. Clonality was higher in lesional than normal scalp, especially in alopecia totalis/universalis.

Details on this clone: Its antigen is currently unknown.

This CDR3 is 14 amino acids long. V lost 6 bases and J 2 bases, leaving 16 bases between the germline ends. Germline CDR1 reads SQVTM; CDR2 reads ANQGSEA. Investigators sorted PBMCs to obtain both CD4+ and CD8+ T cells. As the sequencing template, cDNA was produced by extracting RNA and reverse transcribing it. Assay used: immunoSEQ multiplex PCR; TCRdb lists only in-frame clones, some missing. The sample contains 150,000 to 200,000 clones, over 50% of which appear only once. The sequencing used CD4+ T cells sorted from blood, collected at week 0. The chain links TRBV29-1 to TRBJ1-1; D is ambiguous. This TCR derives from a human donor with alopecia areata. The CDR3 DNA is TGCAGCGTAATGTCCCACATATCAAACACTGAAGCTTTCTTT. This gives the protein CSVMSHISNTEAFF.